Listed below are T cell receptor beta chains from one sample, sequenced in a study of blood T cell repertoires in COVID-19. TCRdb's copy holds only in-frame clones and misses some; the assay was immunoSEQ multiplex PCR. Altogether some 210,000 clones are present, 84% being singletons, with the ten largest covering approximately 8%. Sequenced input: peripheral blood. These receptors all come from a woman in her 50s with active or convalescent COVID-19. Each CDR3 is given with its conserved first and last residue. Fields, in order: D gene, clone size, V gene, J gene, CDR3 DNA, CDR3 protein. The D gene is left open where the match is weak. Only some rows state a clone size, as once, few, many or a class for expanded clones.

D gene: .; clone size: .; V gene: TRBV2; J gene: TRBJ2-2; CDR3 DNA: TGTGCCAGCGAAAGAGAGGTCCCCGGGGAGCTGTTTTTT; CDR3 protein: CASEREVPGELFF
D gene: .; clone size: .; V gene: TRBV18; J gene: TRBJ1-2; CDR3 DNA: TGTGCCAGCTCACCACAAGACAGTGCCAACTATGGCTACACCTTC; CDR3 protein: CASSPQDSANYGYTF
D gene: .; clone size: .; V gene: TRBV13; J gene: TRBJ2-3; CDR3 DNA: TGTGCCAGCAGCTCGACCTGGCGGGTCAGCGATACGCAGTATTTT; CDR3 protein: CASSSTWRVSDTQYF
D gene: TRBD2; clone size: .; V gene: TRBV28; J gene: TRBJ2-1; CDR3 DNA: TGTGCCAGCAGTCGGGGCGGGAGCTCCTACAATGAGCAGTTCTTC; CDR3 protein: CASSRGGSSYNEQFF
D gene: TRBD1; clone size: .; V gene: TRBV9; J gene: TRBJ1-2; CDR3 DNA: TGTGCCAGCAGCTTCGGACAGGGTGTATACGGCTACACCTTC; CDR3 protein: CASSFGQGVYGYTF
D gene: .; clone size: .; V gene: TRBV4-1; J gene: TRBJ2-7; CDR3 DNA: TGCGCCAGCAGCCAAGACTATTCCTACGAGCAGTACTTC; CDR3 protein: CASSQDYSYEQYF
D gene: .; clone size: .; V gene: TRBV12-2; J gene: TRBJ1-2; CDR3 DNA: TGTGCAAGTCACTCAGGGGGCGGGTGTGGCTACACCTTC; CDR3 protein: CASHSGGGCGYTF
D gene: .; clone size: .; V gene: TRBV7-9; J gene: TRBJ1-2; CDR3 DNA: TGTGCCAGCAGCTCCCAAACAGGGAACTACTATGGCTACACCTTC; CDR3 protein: CASSSQTGNYYGYTF
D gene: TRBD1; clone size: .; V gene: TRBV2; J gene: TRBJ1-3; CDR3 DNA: TGTGCCAGCAGTGCCCGACAGGGTTCGGGAAACACCATATATTTT; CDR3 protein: CASSARQGSGNTIYF
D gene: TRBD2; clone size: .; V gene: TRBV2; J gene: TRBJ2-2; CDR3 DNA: TGTGCCAGCAGTGAACTGGGACTAGGGGACACCGGGGAGCTGTTTTTT; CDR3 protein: CASSELGLGDTGELFF
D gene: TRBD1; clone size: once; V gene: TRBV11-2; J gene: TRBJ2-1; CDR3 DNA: TGTGCCAGCAGCTTACCGATACAGGGGTTCGTAGTCTACAATGAGCAGTTCTTC; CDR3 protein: CASSLPIQGFVVYNEQFF
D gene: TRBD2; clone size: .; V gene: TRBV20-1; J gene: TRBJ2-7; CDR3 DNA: TGCAGTGCTAGTCCCGGGACTAGCGGGAGGGTAGGCGAGCAGTACTTC; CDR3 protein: CSASPGTSGRVGEQYF
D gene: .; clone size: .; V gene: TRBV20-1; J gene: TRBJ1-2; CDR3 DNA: TGCAGTGCTTTGACAGACTATGGCTACACCTTC; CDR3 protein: CSALTDYGYTF
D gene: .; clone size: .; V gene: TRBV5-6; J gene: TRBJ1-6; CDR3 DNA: TGTGCCAGCAGCCACAGGGTCTCCTATAATTCACCCCTCCACTTT; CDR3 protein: CASSHRVSYNSPLHF
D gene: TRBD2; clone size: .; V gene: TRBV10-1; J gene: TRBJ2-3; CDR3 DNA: TGCGCCAGCAGTGAGTCTGGACTAGCGGGAGGGCCAGATACGCAGTATTTT; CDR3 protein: CASSESGLAGGPDTQYF
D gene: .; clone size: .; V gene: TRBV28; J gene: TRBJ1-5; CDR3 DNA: TGTGCCAGCGCCATTGGAGGGGGGGGCTGGGGCAATCAGCCCCAGCATTTT; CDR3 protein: CASAIGGGGWGNQPQHF
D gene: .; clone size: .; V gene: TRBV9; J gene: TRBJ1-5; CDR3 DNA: TGTGCCAGCAGCGTAGACATGGATCAGCCCCAGCATTTT; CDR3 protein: CASSVDMDQPQHF
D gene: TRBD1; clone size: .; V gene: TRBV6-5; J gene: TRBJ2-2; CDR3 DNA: TGTGCCAGCAACTTCGACAGGGGTAATGGCGGGGAGCTGTTTTTT; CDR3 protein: CASNFDRGNGGELFF
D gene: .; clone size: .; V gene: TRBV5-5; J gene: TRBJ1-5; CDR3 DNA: TGTGCCAGCAGCCCCTACGGGGGGCGCTTGGGTCAGCCCCAGCATTTT; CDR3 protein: CASSPYGGRLGQPQHF
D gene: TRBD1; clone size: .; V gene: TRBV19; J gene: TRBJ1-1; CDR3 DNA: TGTGCCAGTATGGACAGGGGGTGGATTAATGAAGCTTTCTTT; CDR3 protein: CASMDRGWINEAFF
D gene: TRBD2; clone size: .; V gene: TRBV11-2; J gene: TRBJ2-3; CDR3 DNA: TGTGCCAGCAGCCATGCGGGGGGCTGGGGCACAGATACGCAGTATTTT; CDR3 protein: CASSHAGGWGTDTQYF
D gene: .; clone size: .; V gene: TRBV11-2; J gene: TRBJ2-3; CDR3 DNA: TGTGCCAGCAGCAAGGAGGTCCAGGTCCGGTATACGCAGTATTTT; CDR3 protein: CASSKEVQVRYTQYF
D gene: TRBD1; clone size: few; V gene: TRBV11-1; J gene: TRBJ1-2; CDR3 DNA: TGTGCCAGCAGCCTCGGGACAGACTATGGCTACACCTTC; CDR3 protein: CASSLGTDYGYTF
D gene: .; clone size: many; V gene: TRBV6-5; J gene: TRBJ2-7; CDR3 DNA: TGTGCCAGCAGTCCGGACAGACGATCCTACGAGCAGTACTTC; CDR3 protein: CASSPDRRSYEQYF
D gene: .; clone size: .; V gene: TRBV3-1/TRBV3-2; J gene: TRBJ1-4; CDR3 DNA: TGTGCCAGCAGCCGGGATACAGGGTGGACTAATGAAAAACTGTTTTTT; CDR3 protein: CASSRDTGWTNEKLFF
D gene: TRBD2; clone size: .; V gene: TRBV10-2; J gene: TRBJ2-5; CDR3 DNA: TGCGCCAGCAGTGATTGGGCGGGAGCCCAAGAGACCCAGTACTTC; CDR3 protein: CASSDWAGAQETQYF
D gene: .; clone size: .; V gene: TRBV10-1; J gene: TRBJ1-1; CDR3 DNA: TGCGCCAGCGCTAGAGGCAACACTGAAGCTTTCTTT; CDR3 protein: CASARGNTEAFF
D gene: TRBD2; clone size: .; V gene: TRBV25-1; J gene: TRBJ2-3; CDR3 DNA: TGTGCCAGCAGAAAACTAGCGGGAGGCACAGATACGCAGTATTTT; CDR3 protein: CASRKLAGGTDTQYF
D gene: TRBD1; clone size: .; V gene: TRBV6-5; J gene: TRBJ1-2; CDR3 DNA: TGTGCCAGCTCTCCCACGGACAGGGTCTATGGCTACACCTTC; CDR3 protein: CASSPTDRVYGYTF
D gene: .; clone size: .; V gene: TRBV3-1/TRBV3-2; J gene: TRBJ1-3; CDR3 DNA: TGTGCCAGCAGCCGCCCGACAGGTATCTCTGGAAACACCATATATTTT; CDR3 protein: CASSRPTGISGNTIYF
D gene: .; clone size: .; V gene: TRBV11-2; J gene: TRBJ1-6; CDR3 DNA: TGTGCCAGCAGTTCTCTGGGCTTTAATTCACCCCTCCACTTT; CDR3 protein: CASSSLGFNSPLHF
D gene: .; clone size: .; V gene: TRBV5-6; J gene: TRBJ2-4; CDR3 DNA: TGTGCCAGCAGCTTGGAGGGGGTTCAAAACATTCAGTACTTC; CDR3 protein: CASSLEGVQNIQYF
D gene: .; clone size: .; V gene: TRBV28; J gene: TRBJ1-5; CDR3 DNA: TGTGCCAGCAGTGACGCTTGGTCTAGCAGGTCCCTTTATCAGCCCCAGCATTTT; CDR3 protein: CASSDAWSSRSLYQPQHF
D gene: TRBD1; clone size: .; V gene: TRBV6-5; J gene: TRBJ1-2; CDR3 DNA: TGTGCCAGCAGTTACGCCGCAGGGGGGAGCTATGGCTACACCTTC; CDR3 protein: CASSYAAGGSYGYTF
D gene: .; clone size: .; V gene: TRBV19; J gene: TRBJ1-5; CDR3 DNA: TGTGCCAGTAGAGTCCAGGGATCAACTCAGCCCCAGCATTTT; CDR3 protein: CASRVQGSTQPQHF
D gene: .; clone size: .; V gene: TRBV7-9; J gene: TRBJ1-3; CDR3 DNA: TGTGCCAGCAGCTTAGTCCAAGGCAGGGGTTTCATCAGCACCATATATTTT; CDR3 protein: CASSLVQGRGFISTIYF
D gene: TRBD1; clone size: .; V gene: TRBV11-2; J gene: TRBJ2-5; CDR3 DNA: TGTGCCAGCAGCCCCCCGGACAGGGAAGAGACCCAGTACTTC; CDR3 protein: CASSPPDREETQYF
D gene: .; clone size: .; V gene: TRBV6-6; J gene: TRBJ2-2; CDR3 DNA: TGTGCCAGCAGTTACTGGCCTCCAGGGGCCGGGGAGCTGTTTTTT; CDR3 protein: CASSYWPPGAGELFF
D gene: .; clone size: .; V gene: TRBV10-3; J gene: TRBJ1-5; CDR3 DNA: TGTGCCATCAGTGAGGATACCCGGGGGGGTCAGCCCCAGCATTTT; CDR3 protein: CAISEDTRGGQPQHF
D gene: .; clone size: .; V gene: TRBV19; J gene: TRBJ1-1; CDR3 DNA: TGTGCCAGTAGTATGGCGGGGCCCGGGCCCTTCTTT; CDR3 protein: CASSMAGPGPFF
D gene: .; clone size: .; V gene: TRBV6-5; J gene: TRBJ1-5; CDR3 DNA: TGTGCCAGCAGTTTGGAGGGTGGGAATCAGCCCCAGCATTTT; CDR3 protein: CASSLEGGNQPQHF
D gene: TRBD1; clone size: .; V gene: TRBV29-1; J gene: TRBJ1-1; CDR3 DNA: TGCAGCGTTGAAGATATCGGGACAGGGCGGGCTTTCTTT; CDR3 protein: CSVEDIGTGRAFF
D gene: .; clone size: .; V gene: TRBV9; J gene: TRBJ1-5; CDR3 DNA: TGTGCCAGCAGTTTGGGTGGGGCAACCAATCAGCCCCAGCATTTT; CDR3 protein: CASSLGGATNQPQHF
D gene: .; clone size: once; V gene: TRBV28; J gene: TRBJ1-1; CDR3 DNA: TGTGCCAGCAGACAAGGAGGGGCCACTGAAGCTTTCTTT; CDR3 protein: CASRQGGATEAFF